A few counts support the clone carrying this TCR beta chain. Its antigen is unknown. The CDR3 length is 14 residues. The V and J ends lost 5 bases and 7 bases respectively, with 12 bases between them. Making the TCR beta libraries involved quantitative 5'-RACE with molecular barcodes. One entry per CDR3 protein results from TCRdb running MiXCR on the 5' RACE reads. The profile shows hundreds of thousands of distinct CDR3 sequences, about 13% of them singletons. The sample is drawn from a study of CD8 T cells in ankylosing spondylitis. General observations from the study: Among TCR beta sequences, a motif of eight or nine highly homologous variants appeared characteristic of ankylosing spondylitis blood. Those disease-linked clones were CD8+; they were also relatively rare in peripheral blood.

Sequencing was carried out using blood, either unsorted or a sorted T cell fraction (not recorded which). The sequence came from a male donor with ankylosing spondylitis. The chain employs TRBV12-3 or TRBV12-4 and TRBJ1-6; D possibly corresponds to TRBD1 (6 bases). Written as DNA, the CDR3 is TGTGCCAGCAGTCTACAGGGTCCCAATTCACCCCTCCACTTT. Translated: CASSLQGPNSPLHF.